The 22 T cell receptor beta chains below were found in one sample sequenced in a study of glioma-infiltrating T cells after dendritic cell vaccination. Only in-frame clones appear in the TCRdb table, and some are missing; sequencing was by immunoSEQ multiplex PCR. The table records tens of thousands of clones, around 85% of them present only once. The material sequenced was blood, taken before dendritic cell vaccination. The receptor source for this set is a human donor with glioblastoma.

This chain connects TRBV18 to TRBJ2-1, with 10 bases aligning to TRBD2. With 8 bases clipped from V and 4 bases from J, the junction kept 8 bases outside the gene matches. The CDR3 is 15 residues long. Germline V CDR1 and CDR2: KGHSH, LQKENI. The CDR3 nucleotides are TGTGCCAGCCAAACCCTAGCGGGAGTGTACAATGAGCAGTTCTTC. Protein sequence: CASQTLAGVYNEQFF.

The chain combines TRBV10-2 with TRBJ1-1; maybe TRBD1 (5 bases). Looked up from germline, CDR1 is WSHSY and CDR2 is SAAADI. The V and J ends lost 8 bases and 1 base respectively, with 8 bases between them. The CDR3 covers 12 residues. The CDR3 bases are TGCGCCAGCGGTACAGGGAACACTGAAGCTTTCTTT. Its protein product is CASGTGNTEAFF.

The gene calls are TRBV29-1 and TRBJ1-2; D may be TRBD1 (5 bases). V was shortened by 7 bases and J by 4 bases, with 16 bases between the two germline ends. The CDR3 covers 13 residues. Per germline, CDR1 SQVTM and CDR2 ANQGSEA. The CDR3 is CSGVTGGGYGYTF. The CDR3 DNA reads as TGCAGCGGGGTTACGGGGGGAGGCTATGGCTACACCTTC.

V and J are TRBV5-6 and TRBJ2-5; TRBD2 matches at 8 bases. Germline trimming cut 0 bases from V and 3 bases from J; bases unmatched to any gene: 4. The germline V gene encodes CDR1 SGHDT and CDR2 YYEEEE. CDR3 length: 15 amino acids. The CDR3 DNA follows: TGTGCCAGCAGCTTGGTAGTCGGGGGGGAAGAGACCCAGTACTTC. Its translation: CASSLVVGGEETQYF.

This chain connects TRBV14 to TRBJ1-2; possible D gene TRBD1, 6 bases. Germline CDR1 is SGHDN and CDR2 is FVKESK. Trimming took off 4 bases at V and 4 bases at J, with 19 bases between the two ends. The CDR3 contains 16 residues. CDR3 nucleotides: TGTGCCAGCAGCCTCCTCCCGACAGGTGCGGGCTATGGCTACACCTTC. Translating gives CASSLLPTGAGYGYTF.

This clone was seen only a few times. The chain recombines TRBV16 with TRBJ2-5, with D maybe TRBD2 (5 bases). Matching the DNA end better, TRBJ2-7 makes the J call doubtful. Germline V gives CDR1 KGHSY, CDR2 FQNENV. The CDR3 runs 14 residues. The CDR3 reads CASSQFDTGSEQYF. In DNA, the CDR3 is TGTGCCAGCAGCCAATTTGATACGGGGAGCGAGCAGTACTTC.

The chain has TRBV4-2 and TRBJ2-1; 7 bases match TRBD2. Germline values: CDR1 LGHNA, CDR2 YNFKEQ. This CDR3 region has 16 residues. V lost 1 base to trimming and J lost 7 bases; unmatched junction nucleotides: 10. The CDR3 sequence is CASSQVEAGEGNEQFF. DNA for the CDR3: TGTGCCAGCAGCCAAGTTGAGGCGGGAGAGGGGAATGAGCAGTTCTTC.

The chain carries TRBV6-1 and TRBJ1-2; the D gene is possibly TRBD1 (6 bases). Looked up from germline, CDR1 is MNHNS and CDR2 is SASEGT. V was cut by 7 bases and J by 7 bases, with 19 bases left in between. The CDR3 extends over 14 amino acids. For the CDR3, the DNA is TGTGCCAGCAAGACAGGACCGCGAAGCCCTGGCTACACCTTC. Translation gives CASKTGPRSPGYTF.

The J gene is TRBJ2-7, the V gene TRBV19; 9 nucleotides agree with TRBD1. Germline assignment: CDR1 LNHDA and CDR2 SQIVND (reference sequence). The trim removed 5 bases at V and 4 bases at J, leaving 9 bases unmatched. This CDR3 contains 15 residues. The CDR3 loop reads CASSASGTGSYEQYF. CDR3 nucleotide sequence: TGTGCCAGTAGTGCCTCCGGGACAGGGTCGTACGAGCAGTACTTC.

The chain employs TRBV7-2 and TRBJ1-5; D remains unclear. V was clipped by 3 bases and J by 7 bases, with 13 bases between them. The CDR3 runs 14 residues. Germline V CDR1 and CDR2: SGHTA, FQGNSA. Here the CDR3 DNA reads TGTGCCAGCAGCTTCGGGGTTAGAGGCCAGCCCCAGCATTTT. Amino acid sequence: CASSFGVRGQPQHF.

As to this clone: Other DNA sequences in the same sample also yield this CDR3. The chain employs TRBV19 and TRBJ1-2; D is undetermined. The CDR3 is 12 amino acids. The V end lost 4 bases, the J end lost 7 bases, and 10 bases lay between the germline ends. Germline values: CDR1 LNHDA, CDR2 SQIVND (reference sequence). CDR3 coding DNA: TGTGCCAGTAGTAGGGGAGAGGGTGGCTACACCTTC. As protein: CASSRGEGGYTF.

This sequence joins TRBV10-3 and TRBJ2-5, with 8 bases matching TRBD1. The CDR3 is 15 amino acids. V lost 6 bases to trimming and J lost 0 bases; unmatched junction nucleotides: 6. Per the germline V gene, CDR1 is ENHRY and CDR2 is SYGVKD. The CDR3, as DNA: TGTGCCATCAGCCGACAGGGGACCTACCAAGAGACCCAGTACTTC. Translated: CAISRQGTYQETQYF.

CDR3 protein: CASSAAFRTAPVEQYF. The CDR3 region has the DNA TGTGCCAGCAGCGCAGCGTTTCGGACAGCCCCAGTGGAGCAGTATTTT. The V and J genes are TRBV9 and TRBJ2-3; possibly TRBD1 for D (6 bases). Germline loops: CDR1 SGDLS, CDR2 YYNGEE. The ends were cut back, 3 bases at V and 11 bases at J, with 25 bases in the middle. This CDR3 has 16 amino acids.

The CDR3 is CASSGQVLHEQYF. In DNA form, the CDR3 reads TGTGCCAGCAGTGGTCAGGTCCTCCACGAGCAGTACTTC. The J gene is TRBJ2-5, the V gene TRBV2; D gene unclear. Gene TRBJ2-7 matches the end of the DNA better, so the J call may be wrong. The CDR3 contains 13 residues. Germline V CDR1 and CDR2: SNHLY, FYNNEI.

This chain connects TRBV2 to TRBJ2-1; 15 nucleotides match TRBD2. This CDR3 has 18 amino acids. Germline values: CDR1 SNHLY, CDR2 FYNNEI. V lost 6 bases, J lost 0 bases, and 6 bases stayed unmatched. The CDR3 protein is CASSAGLAGGSSYNEQFF. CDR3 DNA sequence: TGTGCCAGCAGCGCGGGACTAGCGGGGGGCAGCTCCTACAATGAGCAGTTCTTC.

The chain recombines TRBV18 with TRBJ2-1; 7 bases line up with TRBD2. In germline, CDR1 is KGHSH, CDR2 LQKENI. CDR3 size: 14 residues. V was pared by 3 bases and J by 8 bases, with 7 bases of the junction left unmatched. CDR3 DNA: TGTGCCAGCTCACCGCGGACTAGTCTTGATGAGCAGTTCTTC. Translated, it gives CASSPRTSLDEQFF.

In DNA, the CDR3 is TGTGCCAGCAACTCCCCGGGAGACACAGATACGCAGTATTTT. It codes for CASNSPGDTDTQYF. The chain couples TRBV11-3 to TRBJ2-3; D may be TRBD2 (6 bases). The V and J ends lost 7 bases and 2 bases respectively, with 13 bases between them. The CDR3 has 14 amino acids. CDR1 and CDR2 (germline): SGHNT, YENEEA.

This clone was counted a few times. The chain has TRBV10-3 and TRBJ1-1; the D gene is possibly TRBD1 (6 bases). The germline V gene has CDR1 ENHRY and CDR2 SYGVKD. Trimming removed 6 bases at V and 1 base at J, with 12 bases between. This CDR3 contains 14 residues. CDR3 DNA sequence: TGTGCCATCAGGACGGGACACTCGAACACTGAAGCTTTCTTT. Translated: CAIRTGHSNTEAFF.

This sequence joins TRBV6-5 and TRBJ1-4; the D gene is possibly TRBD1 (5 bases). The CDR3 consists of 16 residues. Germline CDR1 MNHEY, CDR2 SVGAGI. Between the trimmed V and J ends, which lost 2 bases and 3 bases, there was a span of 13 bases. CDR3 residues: CASSYMAGGSNEKLFF. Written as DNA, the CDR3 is TGTGCCAGCAGTTACATGGCTGGGGGGTCTAATGAAAAACTGTTTTTT.

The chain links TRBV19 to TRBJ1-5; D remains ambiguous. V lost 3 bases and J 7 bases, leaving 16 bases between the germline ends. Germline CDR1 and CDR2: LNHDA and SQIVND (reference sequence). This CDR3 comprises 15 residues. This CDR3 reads CASSIPQPPFQPQHF. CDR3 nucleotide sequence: TGTGCCAGTAGTATCCCACAGCCTCCATTCCAGCCCCAGCATTTT.

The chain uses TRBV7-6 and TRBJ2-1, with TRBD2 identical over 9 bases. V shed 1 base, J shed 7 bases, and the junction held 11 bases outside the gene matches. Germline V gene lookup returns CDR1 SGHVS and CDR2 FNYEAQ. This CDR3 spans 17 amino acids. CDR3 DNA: TGTGCCAGCAGCTTAGGGGGGGGGACTAGCAATGCGAATGAGCAGTTCTTC. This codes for CASSLGGGTSNANEQFF.

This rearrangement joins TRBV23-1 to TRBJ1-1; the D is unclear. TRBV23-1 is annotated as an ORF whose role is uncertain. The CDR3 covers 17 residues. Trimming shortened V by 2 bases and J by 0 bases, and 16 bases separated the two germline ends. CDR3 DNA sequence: TGCGCCAGCAGTCAAAGTTCGGAGTCGAGCATGAACACTGAAGCTTTCTTT. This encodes CASSQSSESSMNTEAFF.